The sequence of this T cell receptor (beta chain) was determined in a study of blood T cell repertoires in COVID-19. Study-level background: Both acute and convalescent COVID-19 samples were obtained from the United States, Italy and Spain. Sample material is recorded as cDNA or gDNA derived from T cells, B-cell-depleted T cells, or PBMCs.

Authors' data handling: Amplification from reference gene primers served as the basis for estimated nucleated cell counts. Profiling relied on immunoSEQ multiplex PCR, and the TCRdb table lists in-frame clones only, not all of them. Clone size and V and J calls were adopted from that table, with D and trimming inferred from the DNA. Altogether about 210,000 clones are present, 92% being singletons, with the ten largest covering approximately 1.2%. V shed 7 bases and J 7 bases; nucleotides not matched to a gene: 7. CDR3 length equals 13 residues. Germline CDR1 is MDHEN and CDR2 is SYDVKM. The chain has TRBV28 and TRBJ2-1; 7 nucleotides line up with TRBD2. This clonotype was obtained from a young man with acute or convalescent COVID-19. Sequenced material: peripheral blood. The CDR3 DNA follows: TGTGCCAGCACTTTGAGCGGGAAAAATGAGCAGTTCTTC. Its protein is CASTLSGKNEQFF.